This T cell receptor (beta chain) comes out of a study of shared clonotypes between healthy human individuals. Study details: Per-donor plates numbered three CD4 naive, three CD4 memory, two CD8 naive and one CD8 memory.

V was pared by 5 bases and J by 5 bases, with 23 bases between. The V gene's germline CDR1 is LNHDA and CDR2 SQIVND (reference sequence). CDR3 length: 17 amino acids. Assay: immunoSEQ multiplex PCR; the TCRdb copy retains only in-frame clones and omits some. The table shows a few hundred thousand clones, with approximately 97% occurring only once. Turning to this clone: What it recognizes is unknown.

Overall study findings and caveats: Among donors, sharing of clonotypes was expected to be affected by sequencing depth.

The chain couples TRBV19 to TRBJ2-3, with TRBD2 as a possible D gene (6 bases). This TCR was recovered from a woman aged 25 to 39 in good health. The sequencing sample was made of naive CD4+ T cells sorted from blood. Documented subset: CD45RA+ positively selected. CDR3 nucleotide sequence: TGTGCCAGTAGTGAACGGGCTCTCGGACTATCCCAAGATACGCAGTATTTT. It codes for CASSERALGLSQDTQYF.